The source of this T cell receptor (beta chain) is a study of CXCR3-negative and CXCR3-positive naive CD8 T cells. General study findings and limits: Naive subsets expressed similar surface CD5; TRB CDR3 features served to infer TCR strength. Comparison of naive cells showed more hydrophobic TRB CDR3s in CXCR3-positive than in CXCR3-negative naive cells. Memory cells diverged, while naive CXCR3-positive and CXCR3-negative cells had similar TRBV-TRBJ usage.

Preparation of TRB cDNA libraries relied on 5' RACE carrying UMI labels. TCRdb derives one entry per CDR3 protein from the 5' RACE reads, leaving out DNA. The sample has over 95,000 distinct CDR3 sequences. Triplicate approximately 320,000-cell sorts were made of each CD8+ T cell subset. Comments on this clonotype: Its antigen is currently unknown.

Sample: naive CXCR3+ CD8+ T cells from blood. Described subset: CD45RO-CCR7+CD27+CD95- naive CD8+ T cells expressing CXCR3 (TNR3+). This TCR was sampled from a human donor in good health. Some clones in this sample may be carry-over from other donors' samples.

The CDR3 sequence: CASSLGGRADTQYF. This rearrangement joins TRBV13 to TRBJ2-3; TCRdb picks TRBD1, but there is no DNA to check that call. Germline CDR1 is PRHDT and CDR2 is FYEKMQ (reference sequence). The CDR3 covers 14 residues.